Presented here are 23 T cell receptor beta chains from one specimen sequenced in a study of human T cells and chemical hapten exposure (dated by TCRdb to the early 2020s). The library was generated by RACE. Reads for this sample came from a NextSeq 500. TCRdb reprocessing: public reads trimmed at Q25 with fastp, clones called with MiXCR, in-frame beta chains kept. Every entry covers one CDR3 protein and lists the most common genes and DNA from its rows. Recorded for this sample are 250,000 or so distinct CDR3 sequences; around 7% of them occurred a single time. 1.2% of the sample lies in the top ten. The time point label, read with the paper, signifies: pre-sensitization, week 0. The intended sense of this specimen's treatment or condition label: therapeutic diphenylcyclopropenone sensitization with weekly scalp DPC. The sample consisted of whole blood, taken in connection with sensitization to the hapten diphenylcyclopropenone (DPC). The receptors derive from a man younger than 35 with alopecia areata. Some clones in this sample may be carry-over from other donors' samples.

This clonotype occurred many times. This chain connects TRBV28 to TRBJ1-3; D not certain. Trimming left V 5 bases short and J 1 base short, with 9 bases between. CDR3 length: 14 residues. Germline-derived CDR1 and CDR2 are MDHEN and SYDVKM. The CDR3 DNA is TGTGCCAGCAGTCCAGGTTTTTCTGGAAACACCATATATTTT. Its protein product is CASSPGFSGNTIYF.

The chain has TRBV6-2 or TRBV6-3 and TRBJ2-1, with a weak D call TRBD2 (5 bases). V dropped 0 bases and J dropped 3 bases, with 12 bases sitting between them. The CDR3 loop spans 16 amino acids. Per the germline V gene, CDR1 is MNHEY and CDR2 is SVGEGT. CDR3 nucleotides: TGTGCCAGCAGTTACTCGTCGCGGGTCTACTACAATGAGCAGTTCTTC. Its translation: CASSYSSRVYYNEQFF.

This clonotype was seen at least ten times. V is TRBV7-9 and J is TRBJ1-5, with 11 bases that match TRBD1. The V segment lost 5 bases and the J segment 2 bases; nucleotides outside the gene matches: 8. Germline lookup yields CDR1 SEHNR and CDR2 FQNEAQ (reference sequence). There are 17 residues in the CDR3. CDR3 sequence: CASSAGTGGVGNQPQHF. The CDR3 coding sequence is TGTGCCAGCAGCGCCGGGACAGGGGGTGTTGGCAATCAGCCCCAGCATTTT.

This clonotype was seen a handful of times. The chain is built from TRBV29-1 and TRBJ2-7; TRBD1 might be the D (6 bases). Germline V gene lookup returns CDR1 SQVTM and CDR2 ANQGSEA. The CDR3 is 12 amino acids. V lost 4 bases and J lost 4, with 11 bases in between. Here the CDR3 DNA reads TGCAGCGTTGGGGAACAGGGATACGAGCAGTACGTC. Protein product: CSVGEQGYEQYV.

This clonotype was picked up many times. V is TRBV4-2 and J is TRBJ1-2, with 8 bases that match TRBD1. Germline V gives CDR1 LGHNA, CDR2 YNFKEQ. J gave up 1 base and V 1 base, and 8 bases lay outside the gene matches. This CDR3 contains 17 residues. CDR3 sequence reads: CASSQVSRTGSNYGYTF. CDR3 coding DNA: TGTGCCAGCAGCCAAGTTTCTCGGACAGGGAGTAACTATGGCTACACCTTC.

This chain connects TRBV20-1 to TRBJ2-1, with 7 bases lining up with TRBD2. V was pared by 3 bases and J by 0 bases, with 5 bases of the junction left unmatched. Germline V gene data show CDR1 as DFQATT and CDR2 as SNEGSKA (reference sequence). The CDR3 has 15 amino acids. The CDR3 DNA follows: TGCAGTGCTAGGGCGGGGGACTACTCCTACAATGAGCAGTTCTTC. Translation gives CSARAGDYSYNEQFF.

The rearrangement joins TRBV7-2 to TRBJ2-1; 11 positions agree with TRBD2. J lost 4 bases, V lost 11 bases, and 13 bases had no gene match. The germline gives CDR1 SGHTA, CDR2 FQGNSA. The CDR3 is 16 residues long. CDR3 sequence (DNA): TGTGCCTCCACCCTTGTTAGCGGGGGGGGTTACAATGAGCAGTTCTTC. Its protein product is CASTLVSGGGYNEQFF.

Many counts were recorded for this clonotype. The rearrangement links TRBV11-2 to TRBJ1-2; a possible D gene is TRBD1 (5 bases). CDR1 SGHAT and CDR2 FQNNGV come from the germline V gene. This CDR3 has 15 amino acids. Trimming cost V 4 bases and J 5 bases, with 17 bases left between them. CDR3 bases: TGTGCCAGCAGCTCCAGTACCGGGGCGCGGTATGGCTACACCTTC. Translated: CASSSSTGARYGYTF.

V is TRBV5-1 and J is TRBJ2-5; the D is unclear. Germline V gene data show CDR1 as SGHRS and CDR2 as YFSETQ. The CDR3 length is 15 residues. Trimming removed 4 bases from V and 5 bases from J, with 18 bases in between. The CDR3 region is CASSPGRWSPETQYF. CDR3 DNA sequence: TGCGCCAGCAGCCCTGGTAGGTGGTCTCCGGAGACCCAGTACTTC.

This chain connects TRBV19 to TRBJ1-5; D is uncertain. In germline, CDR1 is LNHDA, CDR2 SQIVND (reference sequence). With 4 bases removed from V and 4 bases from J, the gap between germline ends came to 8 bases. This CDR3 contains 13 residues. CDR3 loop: CASSNQRNQPQHF. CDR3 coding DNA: TGTGCCAGTAGTAACCAGAGAAATCAGCCCCAGCATTTT.

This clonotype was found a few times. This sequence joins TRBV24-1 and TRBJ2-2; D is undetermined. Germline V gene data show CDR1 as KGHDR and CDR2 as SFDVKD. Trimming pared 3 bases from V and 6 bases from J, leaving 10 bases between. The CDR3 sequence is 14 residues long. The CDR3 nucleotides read TGTGCCACCAGTGATCCCGCGGCCCCCGGGGAGCTGTTTTTT. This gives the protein CATSDPAAPGELFF.

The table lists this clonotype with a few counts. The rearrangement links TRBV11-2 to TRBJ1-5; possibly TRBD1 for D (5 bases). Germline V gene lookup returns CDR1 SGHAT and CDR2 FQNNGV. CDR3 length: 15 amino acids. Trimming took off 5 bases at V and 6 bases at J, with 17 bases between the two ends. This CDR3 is CASSQGAAAGQPQHF. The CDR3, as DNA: TGTGCCAGCAGCCAAGGGGCCGCAGCAGGTCAGCCCCAGCATTTT.

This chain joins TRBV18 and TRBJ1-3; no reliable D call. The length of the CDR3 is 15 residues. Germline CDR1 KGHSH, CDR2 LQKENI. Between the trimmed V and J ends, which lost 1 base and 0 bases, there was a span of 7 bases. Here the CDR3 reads CASSPLSPSGNTIYF. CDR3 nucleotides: TGTGCCAGCTCACCACTAAGTCCCTCTGGAAACACCATATATTTT. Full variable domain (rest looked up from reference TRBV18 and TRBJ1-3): NAGVMQNPRHLVRRRGQEARLRCSPMKGHSHVYWYRQLPEEGLKFMVYLQKENIIDESGMPKERFSAEFPKEGPSILRIQQVVRGDSAAYFCASSPLSPSGNTIYFGEGSWLTVV.

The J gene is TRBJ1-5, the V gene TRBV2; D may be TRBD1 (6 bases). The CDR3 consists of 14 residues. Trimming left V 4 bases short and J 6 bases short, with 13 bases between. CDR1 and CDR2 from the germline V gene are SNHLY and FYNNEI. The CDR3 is CASSAGDLSQPQHF. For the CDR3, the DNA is TGTGCCAGCAGTGCAGGGGATTTAAGTCAGCCCCAGCATTTT. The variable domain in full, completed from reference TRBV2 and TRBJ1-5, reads EPEVTQTPSHQVTQMGQEVILRCVPISNHLYFYWYRQILGQKVEFLVSFYNNEISEKSEIFDDQFSVERPDGSNFTLKIRSTKLEDSAMYFCASSAGDLSQPQHFGDGTRLSIL.

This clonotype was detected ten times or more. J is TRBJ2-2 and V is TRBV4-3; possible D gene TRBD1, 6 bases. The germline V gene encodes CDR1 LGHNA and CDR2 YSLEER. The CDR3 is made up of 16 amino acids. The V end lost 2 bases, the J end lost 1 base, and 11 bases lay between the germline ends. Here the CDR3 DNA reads TGCGCCAGCAGCCAACAGGGGTATCAGAACACCGGGGAGCTGTTTTTT. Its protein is CASSQQGYQNTGELFF.

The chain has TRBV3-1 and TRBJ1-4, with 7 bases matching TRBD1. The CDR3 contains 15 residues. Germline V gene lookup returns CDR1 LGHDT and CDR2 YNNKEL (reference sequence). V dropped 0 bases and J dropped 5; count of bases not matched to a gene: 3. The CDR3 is CASSQDSQGNEKLFF. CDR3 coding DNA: TGTGCCAGCAGCCAAGATTCACAGGGGAATGAAAAACTGTTTTTT.

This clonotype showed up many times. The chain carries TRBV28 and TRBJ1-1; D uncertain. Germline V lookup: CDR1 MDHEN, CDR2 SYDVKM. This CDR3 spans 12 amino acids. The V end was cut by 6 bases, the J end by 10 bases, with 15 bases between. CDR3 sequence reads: CASRYYTERAFF. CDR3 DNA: TGTGCCAGCAGATACTATACAGAACGAGCTTTCTTT.

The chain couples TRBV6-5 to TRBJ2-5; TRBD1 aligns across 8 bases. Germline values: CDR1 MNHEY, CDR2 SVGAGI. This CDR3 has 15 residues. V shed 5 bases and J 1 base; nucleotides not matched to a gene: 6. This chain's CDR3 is CASSDRGGVQETQYF. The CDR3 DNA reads TGTGCCAGCAGTGACAGGGGAGGTGTCCAAGAGACCCAGTACTTC.

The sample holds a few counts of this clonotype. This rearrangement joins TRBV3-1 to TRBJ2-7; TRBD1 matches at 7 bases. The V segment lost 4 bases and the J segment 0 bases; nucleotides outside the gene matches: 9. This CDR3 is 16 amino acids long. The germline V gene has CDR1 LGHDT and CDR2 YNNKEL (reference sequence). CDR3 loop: CASSLLMTGTSYEQYF. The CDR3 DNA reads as TGTGCCAGCAGCCTACTTATGACAGGGACCTCCTACGAGCAGTACTTC.

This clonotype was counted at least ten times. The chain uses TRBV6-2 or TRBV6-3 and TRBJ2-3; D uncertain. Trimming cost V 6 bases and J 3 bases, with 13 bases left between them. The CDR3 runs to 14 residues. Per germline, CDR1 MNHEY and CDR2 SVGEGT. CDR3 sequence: CASRADLVTDTQYF. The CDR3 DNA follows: TGTGCCAGCAGGGCGGATCTCGTAACAGATACGCAGTATTTT.

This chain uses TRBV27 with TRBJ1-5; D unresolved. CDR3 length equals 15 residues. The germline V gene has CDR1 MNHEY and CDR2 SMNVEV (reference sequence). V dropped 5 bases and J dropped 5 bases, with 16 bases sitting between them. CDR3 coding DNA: TGTGCCAGCAGTCTCATCTTCCGCAGCGATCAGCCCCAGCATTTT. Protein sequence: CASSLIFRSDQPQHF.

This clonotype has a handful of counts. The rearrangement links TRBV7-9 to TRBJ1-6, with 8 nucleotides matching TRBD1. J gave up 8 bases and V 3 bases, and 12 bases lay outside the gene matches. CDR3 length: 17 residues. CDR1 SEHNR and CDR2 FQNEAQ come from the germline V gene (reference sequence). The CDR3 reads CASSFFRTGFMDSPLHF. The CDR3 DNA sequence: TGTGCCAGCAGCTTCTTTAGGACAGGGTTTATGGATTCACCCCTCCACTTT.

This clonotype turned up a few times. This chain's CDR3 is CASSLRKGSHGYTF. The CDR3 DNA is TGTGCCAGCAGCTTAAGGAAGGGAAGTCATGGCTACACCTTC. The chain links TRBV7-3 to TRBJ1-2; D ambiguous. V shed 1 base and J shed 6 bases, with 12 bases lying between them. Germline V CDR1 and CDR2: SGHTA, FQGTGA. This CDR3 is 14 amino acids long.